The 25 T cell receptor beta chains listed next were all sequenced from one sample in a study of shared clonotypes between healthy human individuals (dated by TCRdb to 2019 to 2021). Libraries were made using the immunoSEQ multiplex PCR assay. TCRdb re-hosts the immuneACCESS table, in-frame sequences only. Its copies lack some clones; in the studies checked, an unresolved V gene accounts for under half of them, and the cause for the rest is not known. The sample table holds 1.6 million or so clones, of which 96% were seen once. The top ten clones comprise about 1.2% of the sample. Sequencing was performed on naive CD4+ T cells sorted from blood. Explained via the paper, the cell subset or site label denotes: CD45RA+ positively selected. The source is a man younger than 45 in good health.

The count of this clone is one. The rearrangement links TRBV9 to TRBJ1-1; D possibly corresponds to TRBD1 (5 bases). Trimming took off 3 bases at V and 7 bases at J, with 22 bases between the two ends. The CDR3 runs to 16 residues. Germline V gene sequence: CDR1 SGDLS, CDR2 YYNGEE. Here the CDR3 reads CASSALSGGIGDEAFF. The CDR3 nucleotides read TGTGCCAGCAGCGCCCTATCTGGGGGGATTGGGGATGAAGCTTTCTTT. The full variable domain, with the rest looked up from reference TRBV9 and TRBJ1-1, is DSGVTQTPKHLITATGQRVTLRCSPRSGDLSVYWYQQSLDQGLQFLIQYYNGEERAKGNILERFSAQQFPDLHSELNLSSLELGDSALYFCASSALSGGIGDEAFFGQGTRLTVV.

The chain recombines TRBV5-1 with TRBJ2-5; 9 bases agree with TRBD2. The CDR3 extends over 15 amino acids. The germline V gene has CDR1 SGHRS and CDR2 YFSETQ. V lost 7 bases to trimming and J lost 1 base; unmatched junction nucleotides: 8. Here the CDR3 DNA reads TGCGCCAGCGGGCCCGGCGGGAGGGCCCAAGAGACCCAGTACTTC. This sequence encodes CASGPGGRAQETQYF.

The gene calls are TRBV28 and TRBJ1-1, with unresolved D. The CDR3 length is 13 residues. V dropped 4 bases and J dropped 4 bases, with 10 bases sitting between them. Looked up from germline, CDR1 is MDHEN and CDR2 is SYDVKM. The CDR3 bases are TGTGCCAGCAGTTCCCCATGGTTCACTGAAGCTTTCTTT. It specifies CASSSPWFTEAFF.

The chain links TRBV5-3 to TRBJ2-4, with TRBD2 matching over 10 bases. TRBV5-3 is an ORF; its function is uncertain. The trim removed 3 bases at V and 15 bases at J, leaving 21 bases unmatched. The CDR3 sequence is 17 residues long. The CDR3 DNA reads as TGTGCCAGAAGCTATTCGACTGGAATGGGGACTAGCGCTCGTAGGTACTTC. Its translation is CARSYSTGMGTSARRYF.

This chain links TRBV10-3 with TRBJ1-2; D perhaps matches TRBD1 (5 bases). Trimming shortened V by 4 bases and J by 4 bases, and 13 bases separated the two germline ends. From germline, CDR1 is ENHRY and CDR2 SYGVKD. The CDR3 consists of 14 residues. CDR3 in amino acids: CAISGVGGGYGYTF. The CDR3 coding sequence is TGTGCCATCAGTGGGGTGGGGGGAGGCTATGGCTACACCTTC.

To note about this clone: One junction end disagrees with the germline gene, perhaps due to a read error. V usage is TRBV5-1 and J usage is TRBJ2-7, with 8 bases fitting TRBD2. The CDR3 runs to 15 residues. CDR1 is SGHRS, CDR2 YFSETQ, per germline. CDR3 region: CASSQGTSSSHEQYF. For the CDR3, the DNA is TGCGCCAGCAGCCAAGGGACTAGTAGCTCCCACGAGCAGTACTTC.

The chain links TRBV9 to TRBJ2-5; 7 bases are shared with TRBD2. CDR1 and CDR2 from the germline V gene are SGDLS and YYNGEE. The J segment lost 5 bases and the V segment lost 4 bases, leaving 11 bases of the junction unmatched. The CDR3 loop spans 15 amino acids. CDR3: CASSRTGRADETQYF. The CDR3 bases are TGTGCCAGCAGCCGTACGGGGAGGGCCGATGAGACCCAGTACTTC.

The rearrangement uses TRBV10-3 and TRBJ2-2; the match to TRBD2 covers 7 bases. The junction had 5 bases not matched to a gene; V was cut back by 8 bases and J by 5 bases. The CDR3 is 13 residues long. Germline CDR1 is ENHRY and CDR2 is SYGVKD. CDR3 in DNA: TGTGCCATCGGCGCTAGCGGAACCGGGGAGCTGTTTTTT. Translating it yields CAIGASGTGELFF.

CDR3 sequence: CASSKPGGINQPQHF. The CDR3 DNA reads TGTGCCAGCAGTAAGCCAGGAGGGATCAATCAGCCCCAGCATTTT. The chain couples TRBV2 to TRBJ1-5, with unresolved D. Trimming shortened V by 5 bases and J by 3 bases, and 14 bases separated the two germline ends. The CDR3 loop spans 15 amino acids. CDR1 is SNHLY, CDR2 FYNNEI, per germline.

This chain connects TRBV5-6 to TRBJ2-6; 8 positions match TRBD1. J lost 4 bases, V lost 2 bases, and 2 bases had no gene match. Germline loops: CDR1 SGHDT, CDR2 YYEEEE. This CDR3 spans 15 amino acids. The CDR3 DNA follows: TGTGCCAGCAGCTTCGACAGGGGAGGGGCCAACGTCCTGACTTTC. Its protein product is CASSFDRGGANVLTF.

The CDR3 sequence is CAWSFSEITYEQYF. The CDR3 bases are TGTGCCTGGAGTTTCTCCGAGATTACCTACGAGCAGTACTTC. The chain has TRBV30 and TRBJ2-7; D not certain. Deletions cut 2 bases from V and 2 bases from J, with 13 bases between. This CDR3 is 14 amino acids long. CDR1 is GTSNPN, CDR2 SVGIG, per germline (reference sequence).

The gene calls are TRBV2 and TRBJ1-1, with TRBD1 identical over 7 bases. This CDR3 contains 17 residues. Germline V gives CDR1 SNHLY, CDR2 FYNNEI. V lost 6 bases and J lost 0; bases outside the gene matches: 13. CDR3 DNA: TGTGCCAGCAGCAAGGAGCCGACAGGGAATATGAACACTGAAGCTTTCTTT. Its protein product is CASSKEPTGNMNTEAFF.

This chain connects TRBV5-1 to TRBJ2-1; 9 nucleotides agree with TRBD2. The CDR3 length is 15 residues. Germline CDR1 reads SGHRS; CDR2 reads YFSETQ. The V and J ends lost 4 bases and 9 bases, in that order; junction bases with no gene match: 11. The CDR3 DNA sequence: TGCGCCAGCAGCGAAAGTACAGCGGGAGGTAGTGAGCAGTTCTTC. Its translation is CASSESTAGGSEQFF.

The chain recombines TRBV9 with TRBJ2-1; D is uncertain. This CDR3 has 14 residues. The V gene's germline CDR1 is SGDLS and CDR2 YYNGEE. V lost 4 bases, J lost 4 bases, and 12 bases lay in between. The CDR3 bases are TGTGCCAGCAGCATCGATCGGAATTACAATGAGCAGTTCTTC. The encoded protein is CASSIDRNYNEQFF.

The chain recombines TRBV9 with TRBJ2-7; a possible D gene is TRBD2 (7 bases). The CDR3 is made up of 14 amino acids. The V end lost 1 base, the J end lost 5 bases, and 13 bases lay between the germline ends. Germline V gives CDR1 SGDLS, CDR2 YYNGEE. The CDR3 is CASSVSGGLDEQYF. The DNA for the CDR3 is TGTGCCAGCAGCGTATCCGGGGGGCTGGACGAGCAGTACTTC.

The gene calls are TRBV4-3 and TRBJ2-7; a possible D gene is TRBD2 (7 bases). Germline V lookup: CDR1 LGHNA, CDR2 YSLEER. The CDR3 spans 18 residues. The V end was cut by 0 bases, the J end by 5 bases, with 23 bases between. DNA for the CDR3: TGCGCCAGCAGCCAAGATCGGGGGCACAGGCGGGAGAGTAACGAGCAGTACTTC. This sequence encodes CASSQDRGHRRESNEQYF.

The CDR3, as DNA: TGCGCCAGCAGCCCAGTTACCGGGAGTCCCTACGAGCAGTACTTC. Translating gives CASSPVTGSPYEQYF. The chain combines TRBV5-1 with TRBJ2-7; D possibly corresponds to TRBD2 (6 bases). The CDR3 is made up of 15 amino acids. In germline, CDR1 is SGHRS, CDR2 YFSETQ. Trimming cost V 4 bases and J 2 bases, with 16 bases left between them.

The J gene is TRBJ1-1, the V gene TRBV30; D unclear. Trimming left V 0 bases short and J 10 bases short, with 9 bases between. Per the germline V gene, CDR1 is GTSNPN and CDR2 is SVGIG (reference sequence). The CDR3 contains 11 residues. CDR3 loop: CAWSVGPGAFF. The CDR3 DNA reads TGTGCCTGGAGTGTAGGCCCGGGAGCTTTCTTT.

The CDR3 sequence is CASSQEGGYAQYF. The CDR3 DNA is TGCGCCAGCAGCCAAGAAGGCGGCTATGCGCAGTATTTT. V gene TRBV4-1 combines with J gene TRBJ2-3; D is unresolved. Looked up from germline, CDR1 is MGHRA and CDR2 is YSYEKL. The ends were cut back, 0 bases at V and 10 bases at J, with 11 bases in the middle. The CDR3 is made up of 13 amino acids.

The chain combines TRBV7-8 with TRBJ2-7; D is unresolved. V was clipped by 6 bases and J by 3 bases, with 15 bases between them. The length of the CDR3 is 14 residues. Germline V gives CDR1 SGHVS, CDR2 FQNEAQ. The CDR3 sequence: CASSLGHPLYEQYF. CDR3 nucleotides: TGTGCCAGCAGTTTGGGCCATCCCCTCTACGAGCAGTACTTC.

On this clone: Other DNA sequences within the sample encode an identical CDR3. The genes are TRBV6-4 and TRBJ2-1; the match to TRBD2 covers 7 bases. The length of the CDR3 is 14 residues. After removal of 6 bases from V and 0 bases from J, the junction contained 2 bases not matched to a gene. Germline CDR1 is MRHNA and CDR2 is SNTAGT. CDR3 protein: CASSREASYNEQFF. The CDR3 DNA sequence: TGTGCCAGCAGCCGGGAGGCCTCCTACAATGAGCAGTTCTTC.

V gene TRBV5-1 combines with J gene TRBJ1-4; 10 nucleotides agree with TRBD1. This CDR3 comprises 14 residues. In germline, CDR1 is SGHRS, CDR2 YFSETQ. Trimming cost V 4 bases and J 5 bases; bases outside gene matches: 2. Written as DNA, the CDR3 is TGCGCCAGCAGCGAGGGACAGGGGAATGAAAAACTGTTTTTT. It is translated as CASSEGQGNEKLFF.

The chain combines TRBV5-1 with TRBJ2-5; 16 positions agree with TRBD2. This CDR3 is built from 17 residues. Germline CDR1 and CDR2: SGHRS and YFSETQ. With 4 bases clipped from V and 9 bases from J, the junction kept 12 bases outside the gene matches. CDR3 sequence (DNA): TGCGCCAGCAGCCCGGGACTAGCGGGAGGGTCCGGGGCGCCCCAGTACTTC. This codes for CASSPGLAGGSGAPQYF.

V is TRBV19 and J is TRBJ1-4; D not certain. CDR1 is LNHDA and CDR2 is SQIVND in the germline V gene (reference sequence). The CDR3 has 13 residues. V was trimmed by 7 bases and J by 3 bases, leaving 9 bases between them. In DNA, the CDR3 is TGTGCCAGTATGCTTGGAGCTAATGAAAAACTGTTTTTT. The encoded protein is CASMLGANEKLFF.

V and J are TRBV18 and TRBJ1-1; D remains ambiguous. V dropped 0 bases and J dropped 1 base, with 6 bases sitting between them. This CDR3 comprises 14 residues. Per germline, CDR1 KGHSH and CDR2 LQKENI. The CDR3 here is CASSPPSKNTEAFF. The CDR3 DNA sequence: TGTGCCAGCTCACCACCCTCAAAGAACACTGAAGCTTTCTTT. Supplemented by reference TRBV18 and TRBJ1-1, the full variable domain reads NAGVMQNPRHLVRRRGQEARLRCSPMKGHSHVYWYRQLPEEGLKFMVYLQKENIIDESGMPKERFSAEFPKEGPSILRIQQVVRGDSAAYFCASSPPSKNTEAFFGQGTRLTVV.